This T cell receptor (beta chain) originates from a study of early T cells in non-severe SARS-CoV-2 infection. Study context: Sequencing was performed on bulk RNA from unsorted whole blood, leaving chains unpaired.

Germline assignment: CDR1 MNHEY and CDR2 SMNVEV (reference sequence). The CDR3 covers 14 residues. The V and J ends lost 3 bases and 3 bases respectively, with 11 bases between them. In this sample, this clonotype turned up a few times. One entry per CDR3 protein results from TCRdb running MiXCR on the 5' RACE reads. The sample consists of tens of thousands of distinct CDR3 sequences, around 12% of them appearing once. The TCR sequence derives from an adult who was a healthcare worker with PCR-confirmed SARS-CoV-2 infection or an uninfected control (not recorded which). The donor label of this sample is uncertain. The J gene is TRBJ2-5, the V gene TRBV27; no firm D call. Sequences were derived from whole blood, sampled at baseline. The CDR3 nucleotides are TGTGCCAGCAGTTTGACGACGTTGGAAGAGACCCAGTACTTC. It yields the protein CASSLTTLEETQYF.